This T cell receptor beta chain was retrieved from a study of T cell responses to AZD1222 COVID-19 vaccine. Clones were read by immunoSEQ multiplex PCR, and TCRdb kept only the in-frame ones, dropping some. The sample holds about 260,000 clones, 90% to 95% seen once. Regarding the study as a whole: Repertoire collection took place solely once the T cell response had peaked.

As concerns this clone: The target antigen is unknown.

Looked up from germline, CDR1 is LNHDA and CDR2 is SQIVND (reference sequence). The CDR3 is 15 residues long. Trimming removed 7 bases at V and 6 bases at J, with 20 bases between. This material consisted of peripheral blood, taken on day 0 of AZD1222 vaccination. V and J are TRBV19 and TRBJ2-3; perhaps TRBD2 as D (6 bases). This sequence was found in an adult in good health. CDR3 sequence: CASTEAQGLSDTQYF. The DNA for the CDR3 is TGTGCCAGTACCGAAGCCCAGGGACTTTCCGATACGCAGTATTTT.